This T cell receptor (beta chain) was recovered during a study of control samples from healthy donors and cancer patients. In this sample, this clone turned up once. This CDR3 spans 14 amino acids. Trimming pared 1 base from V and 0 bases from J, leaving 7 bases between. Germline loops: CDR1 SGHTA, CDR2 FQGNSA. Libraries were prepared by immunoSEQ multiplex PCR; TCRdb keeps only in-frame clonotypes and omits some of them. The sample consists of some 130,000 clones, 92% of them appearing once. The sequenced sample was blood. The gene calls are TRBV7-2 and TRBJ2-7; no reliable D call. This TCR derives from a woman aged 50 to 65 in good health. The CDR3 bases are TGTGCCAGCAGCTTAGGTTGGAACTCCTACGAGCAGTACTTC. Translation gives CASSLGWNSYEQYF.